These 7 T cell receptor beta chains were all obtained from the same sample, sequenced in a study of T cell repertoires in cytomegalovirus infection. TCRdb re-called the reads with MiXCR, one entry per CDR3 protein. The profile shows roughly 990,000 distinct CDR3 sequences, roughly 31% of them singletons. The antigens these receptors bind are not known. Sequencing was performed on cultured CD8+ T cells from PBMCs, taken from culture after CMV antigen stimulation. The receptors derive from a human donor in good health (CMV status not recorded). Some clones in this sample may be carry-over from other donors' samples.

A few counts support this clonotype. The chain carries TRBV29-1 and TRBJ2-3, with D uncertain. The CDR3 contains 13 residues. V lost 4 bases to trimming and J lost 0 bases, with 8 bases between them. Germline CDR1 SQVTM, CDR2 ANQGSEA. CDR3 coding DNA: TGCAGCGTTGGACTGATTAGCACAGATACGCAGTATTTT. Its protein is CSVGLISTDTQYF.

A few counts support this clonotype. The chain links TRBV6-6 to TRBJ2-2; D gene unclear. Germline lookup yields CDR1 MNHNY and CDR2 SVGAGI (reference sequence). The CDR3 contains 13 residues. V gave up 4 bases and J gave up 5 bases, with 8 bases separating them. The CDR3 here is CASSSLPTGELFF. CDR3 nucleotides: TGTGCCAGCAGTTCCCTGCCGACCGGGGAGCTGTTTTTT.

The chain joins TRBV11-1 to TRBJ2-1; 9 bases agree with TRBD1. Germline-derived CDR1 and CDR2 are SGHAT and FQDESV (reference sequence). Trimming at V came to 2 bases and at J to 7 bases, leaving 6 bases not matched to a gene. The CDR3 runs to 15 residues. CDR3 residues: CASSLNRGLENEQFF. The CDR3 region has the DNA TGTGCCAGCAGCTTAAACAGGGGGCTTGAGAATGAGCAGTTCTTC.

This sequence joins TRBV29-1 and TRBJ1-3; D might be TRBD1 (5 bases). CDR3 length: 17 residues. The V end lost 0 bases, the J end lost 0 bases, and 15 bases lay between the germline ends. Germline loops: CDR1 SQVTM, CDR2 ANQGSEA. The CDR3 is CSVEDGAGSSSGNTIYF. CDR3 DNA: TGCAGCGTTGAAGATGGGGCGGGCAGCTCCTCTGGAAACACCATATATTTT.

This clonotype was seen only a few times. The chain recombines TRBV10-3 with TRBJ1-1, with D possibly being TRBD1 (5 bases). The CDR3 runs to 16 residues. Trimming shortened V by 11 bases and J by 2 bases, and 24 bases separated the two germline ends. In germline, CDR1 is ENHRY, CDR2 SYGVKD. Here the CDR3 DNA reads TGTGCCGTATTACGAGTGCGGGGCAGGTCTAACACTGAAGCTTTCTTT. The encoded protein is CAVLRVRGRSNTEAFF.

This clonotype was seen many times. This chain uses TRBV7-2 with TRBJ2-3, with TRBD2 identical over 12 bases. Germline V gives CDR1 SGHTA, CDR2 FQGNSA. CDR3 length equals 16 residues. V trimming: 4 bases; J trimming: 6 bases; junction bases outside the gene matches: 8. CDR3 bases: TGTGCCAGCAGCTCTCTAGCGGGGGGGTCGCGGGATACGCAGTATTTT. Amino acids: CASSSLAGGSRDTQYF.

The rearrangement joins TRBV28 to TRBJ1-1; 8 positions agree with TRBD1. The CDR3 totals 15 residues. Germline CDR1 and CDR2: MDHEN and SYDVKM. Trimming removed 7 bases from V and 5 bases from J; junction bases left unmatched: 12. The CDR3 sequence is CASTQSRTGRTEAFF. The CDR3 DNA follows: TGTGCCAGCACCCAAAGTCGGACAGGGAGGACTGAAGCTTTCTTT.